These T cell receptor beta chains were read from a single sample in a study of blood T cell repertoires in COVID-19. Assay used: immunoSEQ multiplex PCR; TCRdb lists only in-frame clones, some missing. The top ten clones hold about 2.9% of a sample with tens of thousands of clones, around 90% of them seen once. The specimen sequenced was peripheral blood. These receptor sequences come from a middle-aged man with active COVID-19. Each CDR3 is given with its conserved first and last residue. Clone size appears in some rows only: once, few, many, or a class for an expanded clone.

14	TRBV11-2	TRBJ1-6	NA	CASSPDRAYPPLHF
12	TRBV7-8	TRBJ2-3	once	CASSWTSDTQYF
15	TRBV9	TRBJ2-3	NA	CASSFLAGGPDTQYF
11	TRBV12-3/TRBV12-4	TRBJ1-1	NA	CASRIDTEAFF
14	TRBV15	TRBJ2-5	NA	CATGGSGRQETQYF
17	TRBV6-2/TRBV6-3	TRBJ2-3	NA	CASSSPLLLAGGITQYF
14	TRBV6-5	TRBJ2-5	NA	CASRDRDSTLAQYF
15	TRBV6-5	TRBJ1-5	few	CASRRTEGVNQPQHF
15	TRBV6-5	TRBJ2-1	NA	CASNTGTSGTAEQFF
14	TRBV6-5	TRBJ2-1	NA	CASSPQSWANEQFF
14	TRBV27	TRBJ1-5	NA	CASSPTGLYQPQHF
19	TRBV4-2	TRBJ1-1	NA	CASSQENIRTGGRNTEAFF
17	TRBV15	TRBJ2-5	NA	CATSRDKSHVREETQYF
15	TRBV27	TRBJ2-3	NA	CASSPASGMTDTQYF
13	TRBV12-3/TRBV12-4	TRBJ2-5	NA	CASSRDRGETQYF
11	TRBV6-6	TRBJ1-1	NA	CASSFGAEAFF
15	TRBV7-3	TRBJ2-5	NA	CASSYSGGHKETQYF
15	TRBV7-2	TRBJ2-7	NA	CASSPKDRVYGEQYF
17	TRBV18	TRBJ1-2	NA	CASSPKPTAGVSYGYTF
16	TRBV19	TRBJ2-1	NA	CASRMLVAAPYNEQFF
15	TRBV7-3	TRBJ1-1	NA	CASSLDRNKNTEAFF
13	TRBV15	TRBJ2-5	NA	CATSGTGKETQYF
15	TRBV9	TRBJ2-3	NA	CASSVVGATTDTQYF
10	TRBV19	TRBJ1-2	NA	CASRQNGYTF
15	TRBV6-5	TRBJ2-7	NA	CASSLLGQGFYEQYF
15	TRBV30	TRBJ1-1	NA	CAWSVLKGRNTEAFF
14	TRBV13	TRBJ2-2	NA	CASTLLGSPGELFF
14	TRBV11-3	TRBJ2-1	NA	CASSPRLVPFEQFF
11	TRBV20-1	TRBJ2-1	NA	CSAPLGAEQFF
14	TRBV6-5	TRBJ1-4	NA	CASRVTGTSEKLFF
16	TRBV7-3	TRBJ2-3	NA	CASSLRLAGGRDTQYF
14	TRBV5-6	TRBJ2-1	NA	CASSYLSSYNEQFF
14	TRBV5-4	TRBJ2-1	NA	CASRDRSSYNEQFF
21	TRBV13	TRBJ2-1	NA	CASSPGLAGWARGFTYNEQFF